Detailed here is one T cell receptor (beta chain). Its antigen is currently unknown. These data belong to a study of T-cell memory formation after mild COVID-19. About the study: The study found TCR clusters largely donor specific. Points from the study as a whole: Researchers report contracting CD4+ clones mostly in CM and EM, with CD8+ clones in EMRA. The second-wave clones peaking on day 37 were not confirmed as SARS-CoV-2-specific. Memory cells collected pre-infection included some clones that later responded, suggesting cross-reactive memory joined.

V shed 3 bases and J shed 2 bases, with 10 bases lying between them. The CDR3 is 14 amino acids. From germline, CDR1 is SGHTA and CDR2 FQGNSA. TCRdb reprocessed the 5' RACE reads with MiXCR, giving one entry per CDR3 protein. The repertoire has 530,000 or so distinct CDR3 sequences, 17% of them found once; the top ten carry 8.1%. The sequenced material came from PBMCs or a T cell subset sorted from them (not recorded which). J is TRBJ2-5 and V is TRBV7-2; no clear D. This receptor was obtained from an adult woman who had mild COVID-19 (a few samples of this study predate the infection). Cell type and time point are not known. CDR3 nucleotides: TGTGCCAGCAGCTTGGGGTTAAGGCAAGAGACCCAGTACTTC. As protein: CASSLGLRQETQYF.